A selection of T cell receptor beta chains follows, all from one sample in a study of T cell changes during pregnancy in multiple sclerosis. Libraries were prepared by immunoSEQ multiplex PCR; TCRdb keeps only in-frame clonotypes and omits some of them. The data show 70,000 to 80,000 clones, 85% to 95% seen once. The sequencing used peripheral blood, collected in the first trimester of pregnancy. Receptors originate from a female donor with multiple sclerosis, enrolled in a pregnancy study. Each CDR3 is given with its conserved first and last residue. Fields, in order: clone size, J gene, V gene, D gene, CDR3 protein, CDR3 DNA. A D gene is named only where the DNA matches it firmly. A row's size may be missing; if present it is once, few, many or a size class.

size: .; J: TRBJ2-3; V: TRBV7-6; D: TRBD1; CDR3: CASRKTGTGGGDTQYF; DNA: TGTGCCAGCAGGAAAACCGGGACAGGGGGCGGAGATACGCAGTATTTT
size: .; J: TRBJ2-5; V: TRBV28; D: .; CDR3: CASRLSRETQYF; DNA: TGTGCCAGCAGACTCTCGCGGGAGACCCAGTACTTC
size: .; J: TRBJ1-1; V: TRBV6-6; D: .; CDR3: CASSYSRAVSAFF; DNA: TGTGCCAGCAGTTACTCGAGGGCCGTATCAGCTTTCTTT
size: .; J: TRBJ1-1; V: TRBV7-3; D: .; CDR3: CASSRSAHPGGTEAFF; DNA: TGTGCCAGCAGCCGAAGTGCCCATCCAGGAGGCACTGAAGCTTTCTTT
size: .; J: TRBJ1-2; V: TRBV5-1; D: TRBD1; CDR3: CASSRGQGAFGYTF; DNA: TGCGCCAGCAGCAGGGGACAGGGGGCCTTTGGCTACACCTTC
size: .; J: TRBJ2-3; V: TRBV9; D: .; CDR3: CASSPGVSSDSTDTQYF; DNA: TGTGCCAGCAGCCCTGGCGTGAGTAGCGATTCCACAGATACGCAGTATTTT
size: .; J: TRBJ2-7; V: TRBV2; D: .; CDR3: CASSQGIEQYF; DNA: TGTGCCAGCTCTCAGGGGATCGAGCAGTACTTC
size: .; J: TRBJ2-7; V: TRBV6-1; D: TRBD2; CDR3: CASRLAALYEQYF; DNA: TGTGCCAGCAGACTAGCGGCCCTCTACGAGCAGTACTTC
size: .; J: TRBJ2-5; V: TRBV2; D: TRBD2; CDR3: CASRFGLAAPQETQYF; DNA: TGTGCCAGCAGATTCGGACTAGCGGCACCCCAAGAGACCCAGTACTTC
size: .; J: TRBJ1-2; V: TRBV7-9; D: .; CDR3: CASSQLGGGNYGYTF; DNA: TGTGCCAGCAGCCAACTCGGGGGGGGGAACTATGGCTACACCTTC
size: .; J: TRBJ2-1; V: TRBV2; D: TRBD2; CDR3: CASNYLSGRRNEQFF; DNA: TGTGCCAGCAACTACCTAAGCGGGAGGAGGAATGAGCAGTTCTTC
size: once; J: TRBJ1-4; V: TRBV7-2; D: TRBD1; CDR3: CASSPWTGMSEKLFF; DNA: TGTGCCAGCAGCCCCTGGACAGGGATGAGTGAAAAACTGTTTTTT
size: .; J: TRBJ2-1; V: TRBV6-1; D: .; CDR3: CASSGGAGSYNEQFF; DNA: TGTGCCAGCTCCGGAGGGGCAGGCTCCTACAATGAGCAGTTCTTC
size: .; J: TRBJ2-7; V: TRBV27; D: .; CDR3: CASTSLSAGSFYEQYF; DNA: TGTGCCAGCACTAGTTTATCGGCGGGATCTTTCTACGAGCAGTACTTC
size: .; J: TRBJ2-7; V: TRBV11-2; D: .; CDR3: CASSPSPSLAYEQYF; DNA: TGTGCCAGCAGCCCTAGCCCTTCATTAGCCTACGAGCAGTACTTC
size: .; J: TRBJ1-3; V: TRBV5-1; D: TRBD1; CDR3: CASSLGQGGGNTIYF; DNA: TGCGCCAGCAGCTTGGGACAGGGCGGTGGAAACACCATATATTTT
size: .; J: TRBJ1-4; V: TRBV7-9; D: .; CDR3: CASSRRRGANEKLFF; DNA: TGTGCCAGCAGCCGAAGGAGAGGCGCTAATGAAAAACTGTTTTTT
size: .; J: TRBJ1-2; V: TRBV7-8; D: .; CDR3: CASSLGGRYGYTF; DNA: TGTGCCAGCAGCTTAGGAGGGAGATATGGCTACACCTTC
size: .; J: TRBJ2-1; V: TRBV7-3; D: TRBD1; CDR3: CASSFSGTGIHGEQFF; DNA: TGTGCCAGCAGCTTTTCCGGGACAGGGATCCATGGTGAGCAGTTCTTC
size: .; J: TRBJ1-2; V: TRBV29-1; D: .; CDR3: CSVVRVTGNYGYTF; DNA: TGCAGCGTTGTCCGGGTGACAGGCAACTATGGCTACACCTTC
size: .; J: TRBJ2-1; V: TRBV11-3; D: TRBD1; CDR3: CASSPPGQIYNEQFF; DNA: TGTGCCAGCAGCCCCCCGGGACAGATCTACAATGAGCAGTTCTTC
size: .; J: TRBJ1-2; V: TRBV18; D: TRBD1; CDR3: CASDLGDRAHGYTF; DNA: TGTGCCAGTGACCTAGGGGACAGGGCACATGGCTACACCTTC
size: .; J: TRBJ2-5; V: TRBV5-4; D: .; CDR3: CASSPTPGKETQYF; DNA: TGTGCCAGCAGCCCGACTCCGGGGAAAGAAACCCAGTACTTC
size: .; J: TRBJ2-1; V: TRBV19; D: .; CDR3: CASARPSGAYNEQFF; DNA: TGTGCCAGCGCTCGGCCGAGCGGTGCCTACAATGAGCAGTTCTTC
size: .; J: TRBJ2-7; V: TRBV19; D: TRBD1; CDR3: CATSGTVAYEQYF; DNA: TGTGCCACCTCCGGGACAGTAGCCTACGAGCAGTACTTC